This T cell receptor (beta chain) was identified during a study of early T cells in non-severe SARS-CoV-2 infection. V lost 6 bases and J lost 4, with 19 bases in between. This CDR3 is 16 amino acids long. Per the germline V gene, CDR1 is MDHEN and CDR2 is SYDVKM. This clonotype showed up just a few times. TCRdb called the 5' RACE reads again in MiXCR, with one record for every CDR3 protein. Of over 30,000 distinct CDR3 sequences in the sample, roughly 7.1% were seen once. This clonotype was obtained from an adult who was a healthcare worker with PCR-confirmed SARS-CoV-2 infection or an uninfected control (not recorded which). The sequences come from whole blood, collected at baseline. The chain carries TRBV28 and TRBJ2-4; D might be TRBD2 (5 bases). The DNA of the CDR3 is TGTGCCAGCAGATCCGAAGGAGCGGAGGAAAAAAACATTCAGTACTTC. Its protein is CASRSEGAEEKNIQYF.